This paragraph reports one TCR beta chain. Both 60 Vbeta primers and 13 Jbeta primers went into the PCR. Using immunoSEQ multiplex PCR, the repertoire was profiled, and TCRdb retains in-frame clones only, with some absent. Of roughly 60,000 clones listed, roughly 74% are singletons. This entry is derived from a study of cytomegalovirus exposure and HLA in healthy donors. After removal of 3 bases from V and 1 base from J, the junction contained 4 bases not matched to a gene. Germline V gene sequence: CDR1 MGHRA, CDR2 YSYEKL. The CDR3 sequence is 16 residues long. This chain joins TRBV4-1 and TRBJ2-7, with 12 nucleotides matching TRBD2. The sequencing input was PBMCs. The receptor comes from a female donor in good health and CMV-seronegative. For the CDR3, the DNA is TGCGCCAGCAGCCATCCCGGGACTAGCGGGTCCTACGAGCAGTACTTC. Translated: CASSHPGTSGSYEQYF.